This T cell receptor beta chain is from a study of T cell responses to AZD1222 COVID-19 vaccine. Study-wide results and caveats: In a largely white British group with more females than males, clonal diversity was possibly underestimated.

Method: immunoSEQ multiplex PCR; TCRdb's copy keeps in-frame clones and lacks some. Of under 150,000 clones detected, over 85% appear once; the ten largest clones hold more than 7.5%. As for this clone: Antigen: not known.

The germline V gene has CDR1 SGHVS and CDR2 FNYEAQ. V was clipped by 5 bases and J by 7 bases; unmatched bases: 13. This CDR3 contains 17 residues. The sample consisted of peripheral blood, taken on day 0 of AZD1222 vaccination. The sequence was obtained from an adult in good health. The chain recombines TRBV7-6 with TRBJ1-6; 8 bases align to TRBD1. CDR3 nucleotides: TGTGCCAGCAGCCCGGGGCAGGGGGCACTTATGAATTCACCCCTCCACTTT. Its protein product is CASSPGQGALMNSPLHF. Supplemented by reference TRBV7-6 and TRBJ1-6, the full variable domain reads GAGVSQSPRYKVTKRGQDVALRCDPISGHVSLYWYRQALGQGPEFLTYFNYEAQQDKSGLPNDRFSAERPEGSISTLTIQRTEQRDSAMYRCASSPGQGALMNSPLHFGNGTRLTVT.